Sequencing of this TCR beta chain was carried out in a study of cytotoxic CD8 clonotypes in ibrutinib-treated CLL. The CDR3 covers 14 residues. V was pared by 6 bases and J by 2 bases, with 13 bases between. CDR1 and CDR2 from the germline V gene are SEHNR and FQNEAQ (reference sequence). Many counts were recorded for this clone. Clones were sequenced by immunoSEQ multiplex PCR, and TCRdb holds only the in-frame ones, with some missing. This sample has approximately 45,000 clones, with 60% to 80% found just once. This clonotype was obtained from a human donor with chronic lymphocytic leukemia. Source: PBMCs, taken after 24 months of ibrutinib treatment. This chain uses TRBV7-9 with TRBJ2-5; TRBD2 might be the D (5 bases). As DNA, the CDR3 is TGTGCCAGCAGTGAGAGGGAATTTCAAGAGACCCAGTACTTC. This sequence encodes CASSEREFQETQYF.